The 13 T cell receptor beta chains in this list originate from one sample, sequenced in a study of blood T cells in healthy people across ages. With a J-beta primer mix and a sample-barcoded 5' primer, a second PCR ran about 7 to 12 cycles. TCRdb reanalysed the 5' RACE reads using MiXCR and keeps one entry per CDR3 protein. Among around 900,000 distinct CDR3 sequences listed, just over 50% were seen once. Sequencing was performed on blood. The receptors originated from a woman aged 55-69 years in good health.

This clonotype was counted between two and nine times. This sequence joins TRBV3-1 and TRBJ2-7; 7 bases map to TRBD1. The CDR3 spans 13 residues. J was trimmed by 5 bases and V by 4 bases; bases with no gene match: 5. CDR1 LGHDT and CDR2 YNNKEL come from the germline V gene (reference sequence). The CDR3 spells CASSRIGTDEQYF. The DNA for the CDR3 is TGTGCCAGCAGCCGGATAGGGACAGACGAGCAGTACTTC.

The chain recombines TRBV28 with TRBJ2-7; 10 bases align to TRBD1. The V and J ends lost 6 bases and 5 bases, in that order; junction bases with no gene match: 10. This CDR3 has 15 amino acids. The germline CDR1 and CDR2 sequences are MDHEN and SYDVKM. CDR3 nucleotides: TGTGCCAGCAGGACCCCCGGGACAGGGGACCACGAGCAGTACTTC. Translation gives CASRTPGTGDHEQYF.

The chain is built from TRBV6-1 and TRBJ1-4; 11 positions agree with TRBD1. V lost 5 bases, J lost 6 bases, and 5 bases stayed unmatched. Germline CDR1 is MNHNS and CDR2 is SASEGT. This CDR3 is built from 15 residues. CDR3 sequence (DNA): TGTGCCAGCAGTCGAGGACAGGGGGCGGATGAAAAACTGTTTTTT. Translation: CASSRGQGADEKLFF.

This clonotype was seen only a few times. This chain uses TRBV4-1 with TRBJ1-2, with D possibly TRBD1 on 6 matching bases. This CDR3 spans 15 amino acids. Trimming left V 5 bases short and J 2 bases short, with 15 bases between. Germline V CDR1 and CDR2: MGHRA, YSYEKL. CDR3 sequence: CASSFPGGTNYGYTF. The CDR3 bases are TGCGCCAGCAGCTTTCCAGGAGGGACAAACTATGGCTACACCTTC.

The chain links TRBV2 to TRBJ1-2, with D possibly being TRBD1 (5 bases). V was clipped by 4 bases and J by 4 bases, with 16 bases between them. Germline CDR1 SNHLY, CDR2 FYNNEI. The CDR3 covers 15 residues. The CDR3 is CASSGRGRFGYGYTF. CDR3 nucleotide sequence: TGTGCCAGCAGTGGTCGGGGCCGGTTTGGCTATGGCTACACCTTC.

This clonotype was found a few times. The chain employs TRBV5-1 and TRBJ2-7, with 9 bases that match TRBD1. The ends lost 7 bases at V and 2 bases at J; junction bases unmatched: 7. Germline CDR1 and CDR2: SGHRS and YFSETQ. The CDR3 runs 14 residues. CDR3 DNA: TGCGCCAGCTCCGGGACAGGGAGCCCCTACGAGCAGTACTTC. This encodes CASSGTGSPYEQYF. Supplemented by reference TRBV5-1 and TRBJ2-7, the full variable domain reads KAGVTQTPRYLIKTRGQQVTLSCSPISGHRSVSWYQQTPGQGLQFLFEYFSETQRNKGNFPGRFSGRQFSNSRSEMNVSTLELGDSALYLCASSGTGSPYEQYFGPGTRLTVT.

V usage is TRBV27 and J usage is TRBJ2-5; no definite D call. Germline V gene data show CDR1 as MNHEY and CDR2 as SMNVEV (reference sequence). The V gene lost 3 bases and the J gene lost 4 bases, with 12 bases spanning the gap. The CDR3 is 14 residues long. The CDR3 DNA reads TGTGCCAGCAGTTTGGGCCCCTGGGGAGAGACCCAGTACTTC. Translated: CASSLGPWGETQYF.

Only a few counts were recorded for this clonotype. Here the CDR3 DNA reads TGCGCCAGCAGCCAAGGGGTAGCTGGGTTCTCCTACGAGCAGTACTTC. Its protein is CASSQGVAGFSYEQYF. The chain recombines TRBV4-1 with TRBJ2-7; no clear D. The CDR3 loop spans 16 amino acids. Between the trimmed V and J ends, which lost 1 base and 0 bases, there was a span of 13 bases. The germline V gene encodes CDR1 MGHRA and CDR2 YSYEKL.

Written as DNA, the CDR3 is TGCGCCAGCAGCCAAGCAGGGGGCATGAACACTGAAGCTTTCTTT. Translation gives CASSQAGGMNTEAFF. The chain recombines TRBV4-1 with TRBJ1-1, with 8 nucleotides matching TRBD1. CDR3 length: 15 residues. V lost 1 base, J lost 0 bases, and 1 base stayed unmatched. Germline values: CDR1 MGHRA, CDR2 YSYEKL.

Of note for this clonotype: The junction does not match germline at one end; this may be a read error. The chain carries TRBV4-1 and TRBJ2-1; D is perhaps TRBD2 (5 bases). The CDR3 contains 13 residues. Germline V gene lookup returns CDR1 MGHRA and CDR2 YSYEKL. CDR3 in amino acids: CASGQGLWGEQFF. In DNA form, the CDR3 reads TGCGCCAGCGGCCAAGGACTTTGGGGTGAGCAGTTCTTC.

V usage is TRBV14 and J usage is TRBJ2-5; 9 bases match TRBD2. Germline V gene lookup returns CDR1 SGHDN and CDR2 FVKESK. The CDR3 has 14 amino acids. V trimming: 1 base; J trimming: 7 bases; junction bases outside the gene matches: 4. The CDR3 sequence is CASSQAGLARTQYF. The CDR3 nucleotides read TGTGCCAGCAGCCAAGCCGGACTAGCGCGGACCCAGTACTTC.

The V gene is TRBV29-1, the J gene TRBJ2-1, with TRBD2 identical over 13 bases. With 7 bases clipped from V and 10 bases from J, the junction kept 4 bases outside the gene matches. Germline CDR1 and CDR2: SQVTM and ANQGSEA. This CDR3 spans 12 amino acids. DNA for the CDR3: TGCAGCGGGGGGGGACTAGCGGGAGAGCAGTTCTTC. Amino acids: CSGGGLAGEQFF.

The V call is TRBV10-3, the J call TRBJ2-4, with TRBD2 matching 8 bases. The J call may be in error: the DNA end matches TRBJ2-7 better. Germline lookup yields CDR1 ENHRY and CDR2 SYGVKD. This CDR3 region has 15 residues. The DNA for the CDR3 is TGTGCCATCAGTGATTGGGAGCGGGAGTCCGGCGAGCAGTACTTC. It yields the protein CAISDWERESGEQYF.